These 18 T cell receptor beta chains were all obtained from the same sample, sequenced in a study of T cells after yellow fever vaccination (dated by TCRdb to about 2019). The method was 5' RACE. The listed sequencing device is Illumina HiSeq 2500. The public reads were reanalyzed by TCRdb: fastp trimming at Q25, MiXCR alignment, in-frame beta chains only. CDR3 protein duplicates are merged, each entry listing the most common genes and DNA. A total of some 130,000 distinct CDR3 sequences appear in this sample, 5% to 7.5% of them only once. The ten largest clones add up to approximately 0.67% of the sample. Reading the label with the study, this specimen's treatment or condition is: live attenuated yellow fever vaccine strain. Source: CD4+ T cells sorted from PBMCs, taken 10 days after the yellow fever booster vaccination. The receptors come from a man in his thirties or forties who received the YFV17D yellow fever vaccine.

This clonotype was seen ten or more times. The chain recombines TRBV9 with TRBJ2-5, with D uncertain. This CDR3 region has 12 residues. Looked up from germline, CDR1 is SGDLS and CDR2 is YYNGEE. Between the trimmed V and J ends, which lost 1 base and 7 bases, there was a span of 8 bases. CDR3 in DNA: TGTGCCAGCAGCGTAATAGGTGGGACCCAGTACTTC. Translated: CASSVIGGTQYF.

This clonotype occurred a few times. This chain links TRBV6-2 or TRBV6-3 with TRBJ1-5, with D unresolved. The CDR3 has 14 residues. Trimming removed 2 bases from V and 10 bases from J, with 15 bases in between. Germline values: CDR1 MNHEY, CDR2 SVGEGT. The CDR3 here is CASSYGVGISPQHF. Here the CDR3 DNA reads TGTGCCAGCAGTTACGGGGTGGGGATCAGCCCCCAGCATTTT.

The gene calls are TRBV6-5 and TRBJ2-5; D is tentatively TRBD1 or TRBD2 (5 bases each). The CDR3 spans 13 residues. Germline V gene data show CDR1 as MNHEY and CDR2 as SVGAGI. Trimming cost V 1 base and J 4 bases, with 7 bases left between them. The CDR3 sequence: CASSYWGRETQYF. CDR3 in DNA: TGTGCCAGCAGTTACTGGGGGAGAGAGACCCAGTACTTC.

Many counts were recorded for this clonotype. This chain uses TRBV20-1 with TRBJ2-1, with 7 bases that match TRBD1. Germline V CDR1 and CDR2: DFQATT, SNEGSKA (reference sequence). Trimming removed 6 bases from V and 3 bases from J; junction bases left unmatched: 5. The CDR3 covers 13 residues. This CDR3 reads CSAAQGVYNEQFF. The CDR3 DNA is TGCAGTGCAGCGCAGGGGGTCTACAATGAGCAGTTCTTC.

This clonotype has a count of ten or more. The chain links TRBV5-1 to TRBJ2-5; D gene ambiguous. The CDR3 is 11 residues long. Looked up from germline, CDR1 is SGHRS and CDR2 is YFSETQ. Trimming left V 4 bases short and J 2 bases short, with 3 bases between. The CDR3, as DNA: TGCGCCAGCAGCATTCAAGAGACCCAGTACTTC. Amino acids: CASSIQETQYF.

In this sample, this clonotype turned up many times. This chain links TRBV5-1 with TRBJ2-3; D gene uncertain. Germline V lookup: CDR1 SGHRS, CDR2 YFSETQ. The CDR3 spans 11 residues. V was pared by 6 bases and J by 3 bases, with 5 bases between. The chain's CDR3 is CASKSTDTQYF. The CDR3 DNA sequence: TGCGCCAGCAAGTCAACAGATACGCAGTATTTT.

In this sample, this clonotype turned up a few times. CDR3 protein: CSATRPGLAGITFSEDTQYF. The DNA of the CDR3 is TGCAGTGCTACCCGTCCGGGACTAGCGGGAATCACGTTTTCAGAAGATACGCAGTATTTT. V is TRBV20-1 and J is TRBJ2-3; the match to TRBD2 covers 13 bases. CDR3 size: 20 residues. Germline CDR1 and CDR2: DFQATT and SNEGSKA (reference sequence). Trimming at V came to 4 bases and at J to 5 bases, leaving 21 bases not matched to a gene.

J is TRBJ2-5 and V is TRBV11-2; TRBD1 matches 9 bases. V lost 7 bases and J lost 4; bases outside the gene matches: 13. CDR1 SGHAT and CDR2 FQNNGV come from the germline V gene. CDR3 length: 16 residues. The CDR3 loop reads CASTLNRGQGGETQYF. The CDR3 DNA follows: TGTGCCAGCACCTTGAACAGGGGGCAGGGGGGAGAGACCCAGTACTTC.

This clonotype was recorded only once. A much larger clone is a single base away; this may be a read error. The rearrangement joins TRBV30 to TRBJ2-1, with D perhaps TRBD2 (7 bases). The CDR3 extends over 15 amino acids. Germline-derived CDR1 and CDR2 are GTSNPN and SVGIG (reference sequence). The germline V and J ends were trimmed by 1 base and 5 bases, with 15 bases remaining between them. In DNA form, the CDR3 reads TGTGCCTGGAGTGATGGGGGGGGGCCCGACAATGAGCAGTTCTTC. Residues: CAWSDGGGPDNEQFF.

This clonotype was detected many times. This chain uses TRBV6-1 with TRBJ2-3; 7 nucleotides line up with TRBD1. The CDR3 contains 13 residues. Germline CDR1 and CDR2: MNHNS and SASEGT. V dropped 11 bases and J dropped 6; count of bases not matched to a gene: 11. The CDR3 region is CAVRDSGADTQYF. The CDR3 coding sequence is TGTGCCGTCCGGGACAGCGGTGCGGATACGCAGTATTTT.

This clonotype was counted only a few times. The rearrangement links TRBV29-1 to TRBJ2-3, with D hard to call. Deletions cut 4 bases from V and 6 bases from J, with 14 bases between. In germline, CDR1 is SQVTM, CDR2 ANQGSEA. The length of the CDR3 is 13 residues. The DNA for the CDR3 is TGCAGCGTTGCGGACCCGGCTGGCGATACGCAGTATTTT. It yields the protein CSVADPAGDTQYF.

This clonotype was observed many times. CDR3 nucleotide sequence: TGCAGTGCTGAGGGCCACGCAGGCGATGAGCAGTTCTTC. Protein sequence: CSAEGHAGDEQFF. The J gene is TRBJ2-1, the V gene TRBV20-1, with D possibly being TRBD2 (5 bases). Trimming removed 5 bases at V and 8 bases at J, with 16 bases between. The germline V gene encodes CDR1 DFQATT and CDR2 SNEGSKA (reference sequence). This CDR3 region has 13 residues.

In this sample, this clonotype turned up many times. V usage is TRBV7-9 and J usage is TRBJ2-5, with 9 bases aligning to TRBD1. This CDR3 has 14 residues. Germline assignment: CDR1 SEHNR and CDR2 FQNEAQ (reference sequence). With 4 bases clipped from V and 6 bases from J, the junction kept 6 bases outside the gene matches. CDR3 bases: TGTGCCAGCAGCTGGGGACAGGGTGGACAGACCCAGTACTTC. Its translation is CASSWGQGGQTQYF.

The V and J genes are TRBV10-1 and TRBJ2-7; TRBD1 is a possible D gene (5 bases). This CDR3 region has 12 residues. V shed 3 bases and J shed 5 bases, with 8 bases lying between them. CDR1 WNHNN and CDR2 SYGVQD come from the germline V gene (reference sequence). Here the CDR3 DNA reads TGCGCCAGCAGTGACCAGGGCAACGAGCAGTACTTC. It specifies CASSDQGNEQYF.

This clonotype was counted ten times or more. The chain employs TRBV6-5 and TRBJ2-5; no definite D call. Germline V gene data show CDR1 as MNHEY and CDR2 as SVGAGI. This CDR3 is built from 14 residues. V was pared by 0 bases and J by 5 bases, with 10 bases between. DNA of the CDR3: TGTGCCAGCAGTTACTCGCCAGCCCGGGAGACCCAGTACTTC. Amino acids: CASSYSPARETQYF.

Only a few counts were recorded for this clonotype. This chain joins TRBV20-1 and TRBJ2-7; D is possibly TRBD2 (7 bases). CDR3 size: 14 residues. The V gene's germline CDR1 is DFQATT and CDR2 SNEGSKA (reference sequence). Trimming removed 5 bases at V and 2 bases at J, with 16 bases between. This CDR3 reads CSAGGASGAYEQYF. The CDR3 DNA reads as TGCAGTGCTGGGGGGGCTAGCGGTGCCTACGAGCAGTACTTC.

This clonotype has at least ten counts. The chain combines TRBV28 with TRBJ2-7, with D possibly matching TRBD1 (6 bases). This CDR3 is 11 amino acids long. From germline, CDR1 is MDHEN and CDR2 SYDVKM. V was trimmed by 8 bases and J by 4 bases, leaving 9 bases between them. CDR3 region: CASGTGYEQYF. The CDR3 DNA is TGTGCCAGCGGTACAGGGTACGAGCAGTACTTC.

This clonotype has a count of ten or more. This chain links TRBV7-2 with TRBJ1-1, with D tentatively TRBD1 (5 bases). Germline values: CDR1 SGHTA, CDR2 FQGNSA. Trimming took off 6 bases at V and 5 bases at J, with 13 bases between the two ends. The CDR3 totals 13 residues. Here the CDR3 reads CASRINSGTEAFF. The DNA of the CDR3 is TGTGCCAGCAGGATAAACTCAGGGACTGAAGCTTTCTTT.